This TCR beta chain was found in a study of vaccination and CD4 T cells after COVID-19. By sample share, this clonotype is medium-sized. The antigen is undetermined. Stated treatment: roughly 11-day PBMC culture with coronavirus spike peptide pools or control peptides (ViraFEST assay). The collection of CD4+ T cells from the unexposed donor took place before the COVID-19 pandemic (2011-2018). Using peptide pools, antigen-specific T cells were expanded in ViraFEST before TCRs were sequenced. Sequencing of DNA taken from cultured CD4+ T cells relied on the Oncomine TCR Beta short-read assay. TCRdb re-called the PCR reads with MiXCR, one entry per CDR3 protein. The data show about 10,000 distinct CDR3 sequences, approximately 34% seen once. CDR3 length: 12 residues. V was cut by 3 bases and J by 11 bases, with 13 bases left in between. CDR1 is SNHLY, CDR2 FYNNEI, per germline. Study-level points and caveats: No early post-infection timepoints were studied, and convalescent patients studied were relatively few.

V gene TRBV2 combines with J gene TRBJ1-1; weak D call: TRBD1 (5 bases). This clonotype was sampled from a human donor in good health. The sequencing sample was made of CD4+ T cells from blood, cultured in vitro. The CDR3 loop is CASSEGTREAFF. CDR3 coding DNA: TGTGCCAGCAGTGAGGGTACCAGGGAGGCTTTCTTT.